Here is one T cell receptor (beta chain) with its context. Antigen: not known. The sample comes from a study of T cell responses to AZD1222 COVID-19 vaccine. Study-level points and caveats: Once two AZD1222 doses were given, Spike-specific TCR breadth and depth went up.

J lost 5 bases, V lost 3 bases, and 8 bases had no gene match. This CDR3 is 14 amino acids long. Germline CDR1 is GTSNPN and CDR2 is SVGIG (reference sequence). Data came from immunoSEQ multiplex PCR; TCRdb stores just in-frame clones and leaves some out. The top ten hold more than 1% of the sample, which has 150,000 to 200,000 clones, roughly 94% seen once. The sequence came from an adult who received the AZD1222 COVID-19 vaccine. J is TRBJ1-1 and V is TRBV30, with 8 bases fitting TRBD1. This specimen was peripheral blood, taken 28 days after the second AZD1222 dose. The CDR3 DNA is TGTGCCTGGAGGCACAGGGGGAGAGTTACTGAAGCTTTCTTT. Translated: CAWRHRGRVTEAFF.